These 25 T cell receptor beta chains share one sample of origin, sequenced in a study of monozygotic twins with inflammatory bowel disease. Each CDR3 protein gets one entry in TCRdb, which reprocessed the 5' RACE reads and gives no DNA. This sample's clone table lists about 210,000 distinct CDR3 sequences. Sequencing was carried out using blood. The source is a human donor with ulcerative colitis or Crohn's disease, or a healthy co-twin of an affected twin (not recorded which).

The gene calls are TRBV3-1 and TRBJ2-2; checking the TCRdb D call of TRBD2 is not possible without DNA. The V gene's germline CDR1 is LGHDT and CDR2 YNNKEL (reference sequence). The CDR3 spans 19 residues. The CDR3 is CASSQDRWASGGVPGELFF.

This chain joins TRBV12-3 or TRBV12-4 and TRBJ1-4. The CDR3 sequence is 15 residues long. CDR3: CASSFMGRDNEKLFF.

The chain links TRBV7-2 to TRBJ2-2; no DNA is available, so the TRBD2 call from TCRdb remains unchecked. Germline lookup yields CDR1 SGHTA and CDR2 FQGNSA. The CDR3 is made up of 16 amino acids. The CDR3 protein is CASSLVGGGGTGELFF.

CDR3: CASRPRDRFNYGYTF. The J gene is TRBJ1-2, the V gene TRBV12-3 or TRBV12-4; TCRdb designates TRBD1, a call that cannot be tested without DNA. CDR3 length: 15 amino acids.

The chain couples TRBV2 to TRBJ2-6. Per the germline V gene, CDR1 is SNHLY and CDR2 is FYNNEI. This CDR3 has 14 residues. The CDR3: CASSDTRGANVLTF.

The rearrangement links TRBV7-8 to TRBJ2-7; TCRdb picks TRBD1, but there is no DNA to check that call. The CDR3 sequence is 15 residues long. CDR1 and CDR2 (germline): SGHVS, FQNEAQ. CDR3 sequence: CASSQGTGLIYEQYF.

This chain connects TRBV28 to TRBJ1-5. Germline V gene lookup returns CDR1 MDHEN and CDR2 SYDVKM. The CDR3 sequence is 15 residues long. Here the CDR3 reads CASSPSIGSNQPQHF.

The CDR3 loop reads CASKESSSNQPQHF. The chain has TRBV2 and TRBJ1-5. Germline lookup yields CDR1 SNHLY and CDR2 FYNNEI. The CDR3 extends over 14 amino acids.

J is TRBJ1-5 and V is TRBV6-1; lacking DNA, the TRBD1 call made by TCRdb goes unchecked. From germline, CDR1 is MNHNS and CDR2 SASEGT. The CDR3 runs to 14 residues. CDR3 protein: CASARGYGNQPQHF.

The chain uses TRBV20-1 and TRBJ1-1. The CDR3 is 14 amino acids. Germline assignment: CDR1 DFQATT and CDR2 SNEGSKA (reference sequence). The CDR3 sequence is CSARAVGLNTEAFF.

The chain couples TRBV9 to TRBJ2-3; lacking DNA, the TRBD2 call made by TCRdb goes unchecked. The CDR3 extends over 14 amino acids. The germline V gene encodes CDR1 SGDLS and CDR2 YYNGEE. The CDR3 spells CASSRTSGADTQYF.

V and J are TRBV10-3 and TRBJ1-5; TCRdb gives TRBD1 as the D gene, but with no DNA this cannot be confirmed. This CDR3 region has 15 residues. Per the germline V gene, CDR1 is ENHRY and CDR2 is SYGVKD. The CDR3 protein is CAISSLAGSNQPQHF.

J is TRBJ1-3 and V is TRBV7-6. Germline lookup yields CDR1 SGHVS and CDR2 FNYEAQ. The CDR3 has 16 amino acids. The CDR3 sequence: CASSLAYKGTGNTIYF.

The chain links TRBV6-5 to TRBJ2-2; no DNA is available, so the TRBD2 call from TCRdb remains unchecked. CDR1 MNHEY and CDR2 SVGAGI come from the germline V gene. This CDR3 is 17 amino acids long. The CDR3 here is CASSYSGGGLNTGELFF.

The J gene is TRBJ2-5, the V gene TRBV18; no DNA is available, so the TRBD1 call from TCRdb remains unchecked. Germline assignment: CDR1 KGHSH and CDR2 LQKENI. The CDR3 length is 14 residues. The CDR3 region is CASSPLYGKETQYF. Variable domain in full (rest from reference TRBV18 and TRBJ2-5): NAGVMQNPRHLVRRRGQEARLRCSPMKGHSHVYWYRQLPEEGLKFMVYLQKENIIDESGMPKERFSAEFPKEGPSILRIQQVVRGDSAAYFCASSPLYGKETQYFGPGTRLLVL.

The chain links TRBV7-2 to TRBJ2-3; TCRdb's D call of TRBD2 is untestable without DNA. CDR1 is SGHTA, CDR2 FQGNSA, per germline. The CDR3 is 15 residues long. The CDR3 reads CASSLQTSGLDTQYF.

The V gene is TRBV10-3, the J gene TRBJ2-7. This CDR3 has 12 amino acids. Per germline, CDR1 ENHRY and CDR2 SYGVKD. The CDR3 is CAISDGVYEQYF.

The chain employs TRBV28 and TRBJ1-5; the D call of TRBD1 rests on TCRdb alone, since no DNA is present to check it. CDR1 is MDHEN, CDR2 SYDVKM, per germline. CDR3 length: 15 residues. CDR3 in amino acids: CASSLDRVWNQPQHF.

The chain combines TRBV5-1 with TRBJ2-1; lacking DNA, the TRBD2 call made by TCRdb goes unchecked. The CDR3 sequence is 16 residues long. Germline lookup yields CDR1 SGHRS and CDR2 YFSETQ. CDR3 sequence reads: CASTFLAGYSYNEQFF. Full variable domain (rest looked up from reference TRBV5-1 and TRBJ2-1): KAGVTQTPRYLIKTRGQQVTLSCSPISGHRSVSWYQQTPGQGLQFLFEYFSETQRNKGNFPGRFSGRQFSNSRSEMNVSTLELGDSALYLCASTFLAGYSYNEQFFGPGTRLTVL.

V is TRBV7-9 and J is TRBJ2-1; checking the TCRdb D call of TRBD1 is not possible without DNA. Germline assignment: CDR1 SEHNR and CDR2 FQNEAQ (reference sequence). The CDR3 sequence is 11 residues long. The CDR3 reads CASGLGVEQFF.

The gene calls are TRBV20-1 and TRBJ1-3; TCRdb's D gene call, TRBD1, goes unchecked for lack of DNA. Germline lookup yields CDR1 DFQATT and CDR2 SNEGSKA (reference sequence). The CDR3 totals 16 residues. The CDR3: CSARDPGGNAGNTIYF.

V is TRBV7-9 and J is TRBJ2-7; as DNA is missing, the TRBD1 call by TCRdb cannot be tested. Germline CDR1 reads SEHNR; CDR2 reads FQNEAQ (reference sequence). CDR3 size: 13 residues. Here the CDR3 reads CASSLMQGNEQYF.

The chain is built from TRBV7-6 and TRBJ2-7; the TCRdb D gene call, TRBD1, has no DNA to confirm it. Per the germline V gene, CDR1 is SGHVS and CDR2 is FNYEAQ. The CDR3 totals 15 residues. The CDR3 protein is CASSLETAKAYEQYF.

This chain joins TRBV12-3 or TRBV12-4 and TRBJ1-5; as DNA is missing, the TRBD1 call by TCRdb cannot be tested. The CDR3 length is 16 residues. The CDR3 reads CASSFKQASSSQPQHF.

The V and J genes are TRBV4-2 and TRBJ2-2; checking the TCRdb D call of TRBD1 is not possible without DNA. Germline loops: CDR1 LGHNA, CDR2 YNFKEQ. The CDR3 sequence is 22 residues long. The CDR3 region is CASSRTSSLTGAPRRFSGELFF.